This T cell receptor beta chain came from a study of identical twins. TCRdb reanalysed the 5' RACE reads using MiXCR and keeps one entry per CDR3 protein. The data hold fewer than 250,000 distinct CDR3 sequences, with approximately 9% observed a single time. CDR3 length equals 15 residues. V shed 6 bases and J 9 bases; nucleotides not matched to a gene: 9. This clonotype has just a few counts. The receptor's source is a woman aged 18-35 years in good health. The rearrangement links TRBV12-3 or TRBV12-4 to TRBJ2-4; 12 bases fit TRBD1. The sample consisted of memory (CD45RO+) T cells sorted from blood. The CDR3 sequence: CASRPTGTGGSIQYF. Written as DNA, the CDR3 is TGTGCCAGCAGACCAACCGGGACAGGGGGCAGCATTCAGTACTTC.